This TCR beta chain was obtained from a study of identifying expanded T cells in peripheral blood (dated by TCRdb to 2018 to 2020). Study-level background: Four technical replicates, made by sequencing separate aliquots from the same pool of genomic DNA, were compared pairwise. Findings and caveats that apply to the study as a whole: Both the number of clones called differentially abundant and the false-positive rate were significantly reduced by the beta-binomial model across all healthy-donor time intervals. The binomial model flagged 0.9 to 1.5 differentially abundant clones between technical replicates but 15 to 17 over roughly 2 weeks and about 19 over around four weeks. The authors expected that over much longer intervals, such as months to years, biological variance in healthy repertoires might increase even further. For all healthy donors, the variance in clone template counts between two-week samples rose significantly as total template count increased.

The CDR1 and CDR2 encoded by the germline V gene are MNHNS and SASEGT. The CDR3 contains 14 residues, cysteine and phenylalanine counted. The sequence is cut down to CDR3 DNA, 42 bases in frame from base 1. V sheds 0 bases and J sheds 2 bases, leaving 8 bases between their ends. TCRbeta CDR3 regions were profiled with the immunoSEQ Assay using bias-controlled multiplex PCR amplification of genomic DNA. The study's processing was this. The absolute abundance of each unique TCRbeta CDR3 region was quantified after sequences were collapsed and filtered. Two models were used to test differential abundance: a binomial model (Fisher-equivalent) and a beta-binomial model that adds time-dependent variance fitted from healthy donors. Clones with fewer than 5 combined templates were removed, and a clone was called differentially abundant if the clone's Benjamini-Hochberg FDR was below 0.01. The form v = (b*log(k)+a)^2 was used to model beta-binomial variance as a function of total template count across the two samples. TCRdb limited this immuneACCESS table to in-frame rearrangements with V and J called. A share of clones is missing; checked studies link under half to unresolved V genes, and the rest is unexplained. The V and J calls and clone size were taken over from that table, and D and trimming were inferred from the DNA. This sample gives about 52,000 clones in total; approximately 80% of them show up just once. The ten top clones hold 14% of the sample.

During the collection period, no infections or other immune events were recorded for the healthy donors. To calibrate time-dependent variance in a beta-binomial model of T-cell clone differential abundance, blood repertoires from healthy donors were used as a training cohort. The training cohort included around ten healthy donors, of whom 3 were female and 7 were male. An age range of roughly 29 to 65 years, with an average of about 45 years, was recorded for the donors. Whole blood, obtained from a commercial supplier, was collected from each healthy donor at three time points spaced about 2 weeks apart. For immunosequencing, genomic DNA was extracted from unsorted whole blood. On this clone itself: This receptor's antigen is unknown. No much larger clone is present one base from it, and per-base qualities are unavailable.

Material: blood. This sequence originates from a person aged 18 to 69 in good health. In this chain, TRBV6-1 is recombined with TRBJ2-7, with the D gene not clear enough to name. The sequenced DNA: TGTGCCAGCAGTGAAGCGTACAGCGCCTACGAGCAGTACTTC. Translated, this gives CASSEAYSAYEQYF.